Each of the 5 T cell receptor beta chains below was sequenced from the same sample in a study of T cell changes during pregnancy in multiple sclerosis. Measured with immunoSEQ multiplex PCR; TCRdb has only the in-frame clones, and not every one. Of some 70,000 clones listed, roughly 90% were seen once; the top ten hold 8% to 10%. Sequencing used peripheral blood, obtained after pregnancy. The receptors stem from a female donor in good health, enrolled as a control in a pregnancy study.

The V gene is TRBV30, the J gene TRBJ2-7; 7 bases align to TRBD1. This CDR3 has 14 residues. V was pared by 4 bases and J by 7 bases, with 13 bases of the junction left unmatched. CDR1 and CDR2 (germline): GTSNPN, SVGIG (reference sequence). CDR3 coding DNA: TGTGCCTGGATGGCACAGGGGACAGTTTTTGAGCAGTACTTC. Translation: CAWMAQGTVFEQYF.

This clone was counted between two and nine times. The J gene is TRBJ1-2, the V gene TRBV30, with 8 bases that match TRBD1. The ends lost 4 bases at V and 4 bases at J; junction bases unmatched: 5. The germline gives CDR1 GTSNPN, CDR2 SVGIG (reference sequence). This CDR3 is 13 amino acids long. CDR3 in DNA: TGTGCCTGGAAAACAGGGACAGGCTATGGCTACACCTTC. The encoded protein is CAWKTGTGYGYTF. The variable domain in full, completed from reference TRBV30 and TRBJ1-2, reads SQTIHQWPATLVQPVGSPLSLECTVEGTSNPNLYWYRQAAGRGLQLLFYSVGIGQISSEVPQNLSASRPQDRQFILSSKKLLLSDSGFYLCAWKTGTGYGYTFGSGTRLTVV.

The chain carries TRBV18 and TRBJ1-1; TRBD1 matches 11 bases. V dropped 4 bases and J dropped 6; count of bases not matched to a gene: 4. This CDR3 comprises 14 residues. Germline values: CDR1 KGHSH, CDR2 LQKENI. The CDR3 nucleotides read TGTGCCAGCTCACTCCCGGGACAGGGGGCTGAAGCTTTCTTT. This sequence encodes CASSLPGQGAEAFF.

This clone was detected a few times. The chain is built from TRBV10-3 and TRBJ2-7, with a possible D match to TRBD2 (5 bases). The CDR3 length is 14 residues. Deletions cut 4 bases from V and 0 bases from J, with 10 bases between. Germline V lookup: CDR1 ENHRY, CDR2 SYGVKD. CDR3 protein: CAISGGPGSYEQYF. CDR3 in DNA: TGTGCCATCAGTGGCGGGCCGGGCTCCTACGAGCAGTACTTC.

The chain uses TRBV19 and TRBJ2-3; TRBD1 might be the D (5 bases). Germline values: CDR1 LNHDA, CDR2 SQIVND (reference sequence). The CDR3 loop spans 13 amino acids. V gave up 5 bases and J gave up 2 bases, with 8 bases separating them. In nucleotides, the CDR3 is TGTGCCAGTAGTTCCAGGGACACAGATACGCAGTATTTT. This encodes CASSSRDTDTQYF.